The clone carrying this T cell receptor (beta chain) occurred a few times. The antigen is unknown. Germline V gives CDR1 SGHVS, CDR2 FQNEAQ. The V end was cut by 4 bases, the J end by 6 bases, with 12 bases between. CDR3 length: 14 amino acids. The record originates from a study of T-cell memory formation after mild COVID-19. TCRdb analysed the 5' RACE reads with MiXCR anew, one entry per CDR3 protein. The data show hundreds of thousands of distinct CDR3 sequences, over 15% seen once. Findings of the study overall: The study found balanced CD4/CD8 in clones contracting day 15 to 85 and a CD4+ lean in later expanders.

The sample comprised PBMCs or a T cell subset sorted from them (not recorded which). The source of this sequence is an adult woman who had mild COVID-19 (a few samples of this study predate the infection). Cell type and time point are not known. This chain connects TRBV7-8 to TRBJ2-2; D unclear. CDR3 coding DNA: TGTGCCAGCAGCTCCCTGGCACGATCCGGGGAGCTGTTTTTT. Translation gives CASSSLARSGELFF.